The 30 T cell receptor beta chains given below trace back to one sample, sequenced in a study of blood T cell repertoires in COVID-19. Sequencing was performed with immunoSEQ multiplex PCR; in TCRdb, only in-frame clones are kept and a portion is missing. The sample contains 210,000 or so clones, 84% of which appear only once. The material sequenced was peripheral blood. The receptors shown here come from a woman of 80 years or more with active or convalescent COVID-19.

The chain recombines TRBV5-1 with TRBJ1-2; D may be TRBD1 (6 bases). Germline loops: CDR1 SGHRS, CDR2 YFSETQ. V gave up 4 bases and J gave up 4 bases, with 20 bases separating them. The CDR3 runs to 16 residues. The CDR3 DNA sequence: TGCGCCAGCAGCATTACCTCGGTACAGGGAGTCTATGGCTACACCTTC. Translation: CASSITSVQGVYGYTF. Looking up the rest from reference TRBV5-1 and TRBJ1-2 gives the full variable domain: KAGVTQTPRYLIKTRGQQVTLSCSPISGHRSVSWYQQTPGQGLQFLFEYFSETQRNKGNFPGRFSGRQFSNSRSEMNVSTLELGDSALYLCASSITSVQGVYGYTFGSGTRLTVV.

V is TRBV7-2 and J is TRBJ1-2; D ambiguous. V was pared by 10 bases and J by 0 bases, with 21 bases between. CDR1 is SGHTA and CDR2 is FQGNSA in the germline V gene. CDR3 length: 16 amino acids. The CDR3 sequence: CATSSTGVLANYGYTF. The CDR3, as DNA: TGTGCCACCTCCTCCACCGGGGTCTTGGCTAACTATGGCTACACCTTC.

The chain links TRBV9 to TRBJ1-4; tentatively, D is TRBD1 (5 bases). This CDR3 has 17 residues. Trimming removed 3 bases from V and 8 bases from J, with 23 bases in between. Germline-derived CDR1 and CDR2 are SGDLS and YYNGEE. CDR3 DNA sequence: TGTGCCAGCAGCGCTGGGAGCGAGGGGAGGCCGAAGGAAAAACTGTTTTTT. Its protein is CASSAGSEGRPKEKLFF.

This chain joins TRBV19 and TRBJ1-2, with TRBD1 identical over 7 bases. The germline gives CDR1 LNHDA, CDR2 SQIVND (reference sequence). This CDR3 spans 14 amino acids. The ends lost 6 bases at V and 5 bases at J; junction bases unmatched: 9. The CDR3 DNA follows: TGTGCCAGTAGGCTACAGGGGCAGGATTATGGCTACACCTTC. Amino acids: CASRLQGQDYGYTF.

The chain couples TRBV30 to TRBJ1-1; the D is unclear. The V and J ends lost 1 base and 14 bases respectively, with 26 bases between them. The CDR3 runs 15 residues. Germline V lookup: CDR1 GTSNPN, CDR2 SVGIG (reference sequence). The DNA for the CDR3 is TGTGCCTGGAGTGAGCCACTGTTGGGAGGCGTTGCGAGCTTCTTT. This encodes CAWSEPLLGGVASFF.

The chain carries TRBV7-2 and TRBJ2-4, with 7 bases that match TRBD2. CDR1 and CDR2 (germline): SGHTA, FQGNSA. The CDR3 runs 16 residues. Trimming took 5 bases from V and 7 from J; bases not matched to a gene: 14. CDR3: CASSAGLGWMGNIQYF. The CDR3 nucleotides read TGTGCCAGCAGCGCTGGACTAGGATGGATGGGGAACATTCAGTACTTC. The whole variable domain, remainder taken from reference TRBV7-2 and TRBJ2-4, is GAGVSQSPSNKVTEKGKDVELRCDPISGHTALYWYRQSLGQGLEFLIYFQGNSAPDKSGLPSDRFSAERTGGSVSTLTIQRTQQEDSAVYLCASSAGLGWMGNIQYFGAGTRLSVL.

The rearrangement uses TRBV5-1 and TRBJ2-2; D is unresolved. This CDR3 contains 16 residues. Trimming took off 0 bases at V and 4 bases at J, with 13 bases between the two ends. From germline, CDR1 is SGHRS and CDR2 YFSETQ. CDR3 in amino acids: CASSLGSRAATGELFF. The CDR3 bases are TGCGCCAGCAGCTTGGGGTCTCGAGCCGCCACCGGGGAGCTGTTTTTT. The full variable domain, its missing parts supplied by reference TRBV5-1 and TRBJ2-2, is KAGVTQTPRYLIKTRGQQVTLSCSPISGHRSVSWYQQTPGQGLQFLFEYFSETQRNKGNFPGRFSGRQFSNSRSEMNVSTLELGDSALYLCASSLGSRAATGELFFGEGSRLTVL.

This clone has just a few counts. The chain recombines TRBV7-2 with TRBJ2-7; possible D gene TRBD1, 5 bases. Deletions cut 5 bases from V and 10 bases from J, with 18 bases between. The V gene's germline CDR1 is SGHTA and CDR2 FQGNSA. CDR3 length equals 13 residues. CDR3 sequence: CASSPRVAFAQYF. The CDR3 DNA sequence: TGTGCCAGCAGCCCCAGGGTCGCATTTGCCCAGTACTTC.

The chain employs TRBV14 and TRBJ2-5; TRBD2 might be the D (6 bases). The CDR3 consists of 15 residues. Germline CDR1 reads SGHDN; CDR2 reads FVKESK. V was trimmed by 4 bases and J by 5 bases, leaving 17 bases between them. CDR3 sequence (DNA): TGTGCCAGCAGCCCGGGACTCCTATTCCGGGAGACCCAGTACTTC. Its protein product is CASSPGLLFRETQYF.

The chain joins TRBV28 to TRBJ2-7; the match to TRBD2 covers 14 bases. From germline, CDR1 is MDHEN and CDR2 SYDVKM. V shed 5 bases, J shed 2 bases, and the junction held 2 bases outside the gene matches. The CDR3 loop spans 15 amino acids. Written as DNA, the CDR3 is TGTGCCAGCAGTCCGGGACTAGCGGGAGCCTACGAGCAGTACTTC. Its translation is CASSPGLAGAYEQYF.

The chain carries TRBV18 and TRBJ2-7, with TRBD1 identical over 11 bases. Germline assignment: CDR1 KGHSH and CDR2 LQKENI. This CDR3 is built from 15 residues. Trimming took 4 bases from V and 2 from J; bases not matched to a gene: 4. Here the CDR3 DNA reads TGTGCCAGCTCACGTTCGGGACAGGGGGCCTACGAGCAGTACTTC. Translating gives CASSRSGQGAYEQYF.

This chain uses TRBV29-1 with TRBJ2-3, with TRBD1 matching over 11 bases. CDR1 and CDR2 (germline): SQVTM, ANQGSEA. V lost 4 bases to trimming and J lost 3 bases; unmatched junction nucleotides: 3. This CDR3 is built from 14 residues. Written as DNA, the CDR3 is TGCAGCGTTGGAGGGACAGGGGGGACAGATACGCAGTATTTT. Its protein product is CSVGGTGGTDTQYF.

The chain joins TRBV7-9 to TRBJ2-2, with 11 positions matching TRBD1. Germline CDR1 and CDR2: SEHNR and FQNEAQ (reference sequence). The CDR3 contains 18 residues. Losses at the gene ends were 5 bases for V and 2 bases for J; bases not matched to a gene: 10. The CDR3 nucleotides read TGTGCCAGCAGCATCGCCCCCGGGACAGGGGGTAACACCGGGGAGCTGTTTTTT. Amino acid sequence: CASSIAPGTGGNTGELFF.

This rearrangement joins TRBV4-2 to TRBJ2-5; tentatively, D is TRBD2 (6 bases). There are 17 residues in the CDR3. V was shortened by 3 bases and J by 1 base, with 18 bases between the two germline ends. The germline V gene encodes CDR1 LGHNA and CDR2 YNFKEQ. The CDR3 nucleotides read TGTGCCAGCAGCCACGTAGGTAGCGGAGTCGTCCAAGAGACCCAGTACTTC. This gives the protein CASSHVGSGVVQETQYF.

This clone appeared a few times. The chain joins TRBV29-1 to TRBJ1-1; D may be TRBD1 (5 bases). Germline CDR1 and CDR2: SQVTM and ANQGSEA. V lost 4 bases, J lost 11 bases, and 23 bases lay in between. The length of the CDR3 is 14 residues. The DNA of the CDR3 is TGCAGCGTTGGCGTGACCCAGGGCCTCAAGGGGGCTTTCTTT. Amino acids: CSVGVTQGLKGAFF.

This rearrangement joins TRBV6-2 or TRBV6-3 to TRBJ2-1, with D hard to call. The ends were cut back, 5 bases at V and 2 bases at J, with 10 bases in the middle. Germline-derived CDR1 and CDR2 are MNHEY and SVGEGT. This CDR3 has 14 residues. CDR3 residues: CASSPLGPYNEQFF. The DNA of the CDR3 is TGTGCCAGCAGTCCGCTGGGCCCCTACAATGAGCAGTTCTTC.

V and J are TRBV7-2 and TRBJ2-7; D remains ambiguous. V was pared by 8 bases and J by 0 bases, with 11 bases between. CDR1 and CDR2 (germline): SGHTA, FQGNSA. CDR3 length equals 13 residues. CDR3: CASRKPSSYEQYF. The CDR3, as DNA: TGTGCCAGCCGCAAACCCAGCTCCTACGAGCAGTACTTC.

The V call is TRBV5-1, the J call TRBJ1-2; 9 positions match TRBD1. Trimming at V came to 3 bases and at J to 4 bases, leaving 4 bases not matched to a gene. Per the germline V gene, CDR1 is SGHRS and CDR2 is YFSETQ. This CDR3 is built from 14 residues. The CDR3 sequence is CASSSSTGGYGYTF. As DNA, the CDR3 is TGCGCCAGCAGCTCCTCGACAGGGGGCTATGGCTACACCTTC. The entire variable domain, with the rest obtained from reference TRBV5-1 and TRBJ1-2, is as follows: KAGVTQTPRYLIKTRGQQVTLSCSPISGHRSVSWYQQTPGQGLQFLFEYFSETQRNKGNFPGRFSGRQFSNSRSEMNVSTLELGDSALYLCASSSSTGGYGYTFGSGTRLTVV.

In DNA, the CDR3 is TGTGCCAGCAGCCCTGGACAGGCCGGGACCGAGCAGTACTTC. Protein product: CASSPGQAGTEQYF. This chain uses TRBV5-4 with TRBJ2-7; TRBD1 matches 7 bases. This CDR3 spans 14 amino acids. Germline loops: CDR1 SGHNT, CDR2 YYREEE (reference sequence). Germline trimming cut 4 bases from V and 6 bases from J; bases unmatched to any gene: 10.

CDR3 sequence: CAISESSGNSYNEQFF. Written as DNA, the CDR3 is TGTGCCATCAGTGAGTCAAGCGGGAACTCCTACAATGAGCAGTTCTTC. The V and J genes are TRBV10-3 and TRBJ2-1, with 7 positions matching TRBD2. V lost 0 bases to trimming and J lost 0 bases; unmatched junction nucleotides: 2. This CDR3 is built from 16 residues. Germline assignment: CDR1 ENHRY and CDR2 SYGVKD.

The chain carries TRBV19 and TRBJ2-1, with D perhaps matching TRBD2 (7 bases). The CDR3 has 16 residues. The germline CDR1 and CDR2 sequences are LNHDA and SQIVND (reference sequence). V was clipped by 6 bases and J by 5 bases, with 20 bases between them. The CDR3 nucleotides read TGTGCCAGTAGCGATGACCCGGGGGGCGCCGACAATGAGCAGTTCTTC. Its protein product is CASSDDPGGADNEQFF.

This clone was counted a few times. The rearrangement links TRBV5-1 to TRBJ1-4; no definite D call. Germline values: CDR1 SGHRS, CDR2 YFSETQ. The CDR3 is 15 amino acids. The V end was cut by 4 bases, the J end by 4 bases, with 14 bases between. CDR3 bases: TGCGCCAGCAGCAGACTAGGCGAATATAATGAAAAACTGTTTTTT. The encoded protein is CASSRLGEYNEKLFF.

The chain employs TRBV20-1 and TRBJ1-2; D unresolved. The CDR3 is 14 amino acids. Deletions cut 3 bases from V and 6 bases from J, with 17 bases between. Germline CDR1 and CDR2: DFQATT and SNEGSKA (reference sequence). As DNA, the CDR3 is TGCAGTGCTAGTCCCAAGCGAGGGCGGGATGGCTACACCTTC. This encodes CSASPKRGRDGYTF.

The chain has TRBV19 and TRBJ2-1, with D possibly matching TRBD2 (5 bases). The V gene's germline CDR1 is LNHDA and CDR2 SQIVND (reference sequence). The ends were cut back, 4 bases at V and 6 bases at J, with 13 bases in the middle. The CDR3 runs to 14 residues. CDR3 in DNA: TGTGCCAGTAGTACGGGTGGAGCGGCCAATGAGCAGTTCTTC. It codes for CASSTGGAANEQFF.

The CDR3 is CASSPQGLDRGNTGELFF. CDR3 sequence (DNA): TGTGCCAGCTCACCACAAGGTCTGGACAGGGGGAACACCGGGGAGCTGTTTTTT. The rearrangement uses TRBV18 and TRBJ2-2; the match to TRBD1 covers 9 bases. After removal of 1 base from V and 1 base from J, the junction contained 7 bases not matched to a gene. The CDR3 spans 18 residues. From germline, CDR1 is KGHSH and CDR2 LQKENI. The full variable domain, rest sourced from reference TRBV18 and TRBJ2-2, is NAGVMQNPRHLVRRRGQEARLRCSPMKGHSHVYWYRQLPEEGLKFMVYLQKENIIDESGMPKERFSAEFPKEGPSILRIQQVVRGDSAAYFCASSPQGLDRGNTGELFFGEGSRLTVL.

The chain employs TRBV28 and TRBJ1-1; D remains ambiguous. The germline CDR1 and CDR2 sequences are MDHEN and SYDVKM. The CDR3 totals 16 residues. V lost 5 bases to trimming and J lost 0 bases, with 16 bases between them. The chain's CDR3 is CASSVYWSNMNTEAFF. The DNA of the CDR3 is TGTGCCAGCAGTGTTTATTGGTCGAACATGAACACTGAAGCTTTCTTT.

J is TRBJ2-3 and V is TRBV28; possibly TRBD2 for D (7 bases). The CDR3 totals 18 residues. V lost 2 bases and J lost 0, with 18 bases in between. Per germline, CDR1 MDHEN and CDR2 SYDVKM. CDR3 protein: CASSLGGAGKFSTDTQYF. CDR3 sequence (DNA): TGTGCCAGCAGTTTAGGGGGGGCAGGAAAATTTAGCACAGATACGCAGTATTTT.

The chain employs TRBV6-5 and TRBJ2-7; 10 bases agree with TRBD2. V dropped 6 bases and J dropped 4; count of bases not matched to a gene: 9. CDR1 and CDR2 (germline): MNHEY, SVGAGI. The CDR3 has 15 residues. The CDR3 protein is CASRGTLAGDYEQYF. The CDR3 DNA sequence: TGTGCCAGCAGGGGAACTCTAGCGGGGGATTACGAGCAGTACTTC.

This chain connects TRBV2 to TRBJ1-2, with a weak D call TRBD1 (6 bases). The CDR3 is 13 residues long. The V and J ends lost 5 bases and 3 bases respectively, with 10 bases between them. Germline lookup yields CDR1 SNHLY and CDR2 FYNNEI. CDR3 amino acids: CASSFGQHYGYTF. The CDR3 DNA reads TGTGCCAGCAGTTTTGGACAGCACTATGGCTACACCTTC.

This rearrangement joins TRBV15 to TRBJ2-7, with D maybe TRBD1 (5 bases). Germline loops: CDR1 LNHNV, CDR2 YYDKDF (reference sequence). This CDR3 spans 11 amino acids. Trimming stripped 8 bases from V and 6 bases from J, with 11 bases between. In DNA, the CDR3 is TGTGCCACCCAAGTGGGGCGCGAGCAGTACTTC. This sequence encodes CATQVGREQYF.